The present TCR beta chain was sequenced within a study of Ad26.COV2.S vaccination and SARS-CoV-2 variants. Overall study results and limits: In TCR breadth and depth analyses, total T cell responses may have been underestimated.

For this clone: The antigen is not known.

TCRdb's copy holds only in-frame clones and misses some; the assay was immunoSEQ multiplex PCR. The data show around 500,000 clones, with roughly nine tenths seen just once and roughly 1.7% held by the top ten. Specified treatment: approximately 18 received Ad26.COV2.S at low or high dose, single or two shots; about 5 received placebo; per-sample allocation not given. Specimens were obtained on day 63 following the first vaccine or placebo injection. This clonotype was sampled from a person aged 18-60 years who received the Ad26.COV2.S COVID-19 vaccine or a placebo. Here the sequenced sample was peripheral blood, taken in a trial of Ad26.COV2.S vaccine versus placebo.

The CDR3 nucleotides read TGTGCCAGCTCACGGCGCAGGCCAAGCTCCTACAATGAGCAGTTCTTC. This gives the protein CASSRRRPSSYNEQFF. The chain joins TRBV18 to TRBJ2-1; the D is unclear. CDR1 and CDR2 from the germline V gene are KGHSH and LQKENI. Trimming removed 4 bases at V and 0 bases at J, with 13 bases between. The CDR3 extends over 16 amino acids.